The next 8 T cell receptor beta chains were all read from a single sample in a study of T cell repertoires in cytomegalovirus infection. Antigens for these TCRs are unknown. TCRdb re-derived calls from the reads in MiXCR, one entry per CDR3 protein. In the table there are about 130,000 distinct CDR3 sequences, roughly 32% of which are singletons. The source material was CD8+ T cells from cultured PBMCs, sampled from culture after CMV antigen stimulation. Every receptor here comes from a human donor in good health (CMV status not recorded). Some clones in this sample may be carry-over from other donors' samples.

This clonotype has a count of ten or more. The rearrangement uses TRBV20-1 and TRBJ1-1; no reliable D call. V was clipped by 7 bases and J by 0 bases, with 18 bases between them. The CDR3 consists of 15 residues. CDR1 DFQATT and CDR2 SNEGSKA come from the germline V gene (reference sequence). The CDR3 sequence: CSGKKGTFVNTEAFF. The CDR3 nucleotides are TGCAGTGGGAAAAAGGGAACGTTTGTGAACACTGAAGCTTTCTTT.

This clonotype has a single count. V usage is TRBV7-6 and J usage is TRBJ1-6, with TRBD1 matching over 7 bases. CDR1 SGHVS and CDR2 FNYEAQ come from the germline V gene. The CDR3 runs 16 residues. V lost 4 bases, J lost 6 bases, and 9 bases stayed unmatched. Here the CDR3 reads CASSSTGTESNSPLHF. DNA for the CDR3: TGTGCCAGCAGCTCAACCGGGACAGAGAGTAATTCACCCCTCCACTTT. The full variable domain, its missing parts supplied by reference TRBV7-6 and TRBJ1-6, is GAGVSQSPRYKVTKRGQDVALRCDPISGHVSLYWYRQALGQGPEFLTYFNYEAQQDKSGLPNDRFSAERPEGSISTLTIQRTEQRDSAMYRCASSSTGTESNSPLHFGNGTRLTVT.

This clonotype was detected a few times. The rearrangement uses TRBV4-3 and TRBJ2-7; D unclear. This CDR3 region has 13 residues. Germline-derived CDR1 and CDR2 are LGHNA and YSLEER. Trimming removed 1 base from V and 6 bases from J, with 10 bases in between. The CDR3 bases are TGCGCCAGCAGCCAAGCTCGTGGGTTCGAGCAGTACTTC. Translation gives CASSQARGFEQYF.

The rearrangement uses TRBV7-3 and TRBJ2-3, with 8 bases fitting TRBD1. CDR3 length equals 18 residues. The germline gives CDR1 SGHTA, CDR2 FQGTGA. The trim removed 5 bases at V and 2 bases at J, leaving 15 bases unmatched. CDR3 loop: CASSNRGQGRGITDTQYF. CDR3 bases: TGTGCCAGCAGCAACCGCGGACAGGGCCGGGGGATCACAGATACGCAGTATTTT. Using reference TRBV7-3 and TRBJ2-3 for the parts outside the CDR3, the full variable domain is GAGVSQTPSNKVTEKGKYVELRCDPISGHTALYWYRQSLGQGPEFLIYFQGTGAADDSGLPNDRFFAVRPEGSVSTLKIQRTERGDSAVYLCASSNRGQGRGITDTQYFGPGTRLTVL.

This clonotype was seen a handful of times. The chain combines TRBV12-3 or TRBV12-4 with TRBJ2-1; unclear D gene. The V end lost 5 bases, the J end lost 3 bases, and 5 bases lay between the germline ends. CDR3 size: 12 residues. Here the CDR3 DNA reads TGTGCCAGCAGTCCCCTCTACAATGAGCAGTTCTTC. This encodes CASSPLYNEQFF.

This clonotype turned up a few times. The chain links TRBV5-4 to TRBJ2-5; 15 nucleotides match TRBD2. V dropped 2 bases and J dropped 3; count of bases not matched to a gene: 5. The CDR3 sequence is 17 residues long. CDR1 is SGHNT and CDR2 is YYREEE in the germline V gene (reference sequence). The CDR3 region is CASSFGRTSGGEETQYF. The DNA of the CDR3 is TGTGCCAGCAGCTTCGGCAGGACTAGCGGGGGGGAAGAGACCCAGTACTTC. The variable domain in full, completed from reference TRBV5-4 and TRBJ2-5, reads ETGVTQSPTHLIKTRGQQVTLRCSSQSGHNTVSWYQQALGQGPQFIFQYYREEENGRGNFPPRFSGLQFPNYSSELNVNALELDDSALYLCASSFGRTSGGEETQYFGPGTRLLVL.

This sequence joins TRBV10-3 and TRBJ2-7, with TRBD1 matching 10 bases. The CDR3 is made up of 13 amino acids. After removal of 6 bases from V and 4 bases from J, the junction contained 3 bases not matched to a gene. The V gene's germline CDR1 is ENHRY and CDR2 SYGVKD. CDR3 in DNA: TGTGCCATCAGGCCGGGACAGGGGTACGAGCAGTACTTC. This sequence encodes CAIRPGQGYEQYF.

The chain uses TRBV12-3 or TRBV12-4 and TRBJ1-5; D remains ambiguous. This CDR3 contains 13 residues. Trimming removed 5 bases at V and 4 bases at J, with 9 bases between. Written as DNA, the CDR3 is TGTGCCAGCAGTCAGAGACGGAATCAGCCCCAGCATTTT. Translation: CASSQRRNQPQHF.